This T cell receptor beta chain was sequenced in a study of cytomegalovirus exposure and HLA in healthy donors. Whole-study findings and limits: The authors considered a cluster of highly shared sequence variants likely to be a sequencing artifact. The later analysis indicated that the majority of CMV-associated TCR beta chains appeared HLA-restricted.

A remark on this clone: Its specificity is not known.

Germline lookup yields CDR1 KGHSH and CDR2 LQKENI. V was trimmed by 6 bases and J by 5 bases, leaving 10 bases between them. The CDR3 has 12 residues. A multiplex PCR was run with 60 Vbeta primers and 13 Jbeta primers. This table comes from immunoSEQ multiplex PCR, and its TCRdb copy is limited to in-frame clones, with some not included. Recorded for this sample: approximately 52,000 clones. Sequenced input: PBMCs. The receptor was derived from a man between 50 and 59 years old in good health and CMV-seropositive. This chain connects TRBV18 to TRBJ2-5, with D hard to call. CDR3 bases: TGTGCCAGCTCGCCGCTACAGGAGACCCAGTACTTC. It yields the protein CASSPLQETQYF.